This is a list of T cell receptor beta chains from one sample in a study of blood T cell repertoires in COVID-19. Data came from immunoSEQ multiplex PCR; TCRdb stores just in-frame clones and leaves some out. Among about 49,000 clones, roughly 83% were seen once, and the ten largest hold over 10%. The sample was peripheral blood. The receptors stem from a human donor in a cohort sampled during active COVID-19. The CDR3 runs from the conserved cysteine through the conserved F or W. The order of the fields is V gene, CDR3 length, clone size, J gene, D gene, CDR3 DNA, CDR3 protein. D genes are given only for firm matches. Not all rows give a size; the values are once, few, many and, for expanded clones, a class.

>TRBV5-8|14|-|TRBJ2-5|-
TGTGCCAGCAGCTTACTACACCTCCAAGAGACCCAGTACTTC
CASSLLHLQETQYF
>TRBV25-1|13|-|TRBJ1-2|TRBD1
TGTGCCAGCAGTCACACAGGGGCCGGGGGCTACACCTTC
CASSHTGAGGYTF
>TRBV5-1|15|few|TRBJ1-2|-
TGCGCCAGCAGCTTGACCCTCGCTGGGGCCTATGGCTACACCTTC
CASSLTLAGAYGYTF
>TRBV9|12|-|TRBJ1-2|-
TGTGCCAGTGGCAAGGGGGACTATGGCTACACCTTC
CASGKGDYGYTF
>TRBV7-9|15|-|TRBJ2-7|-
TGTGCCAGCAGTACAGGGTGGGCGGTGTCCTACGAGCAGTACTTC
CASSTGWAVSYEQYF
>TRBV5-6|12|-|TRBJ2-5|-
TGTGCCAGCCACAATACGCAAGAGACCCAGTACTTC
CASHNTQETQYF
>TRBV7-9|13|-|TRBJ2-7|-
TGTGCCAGCAGCTTAGCGGACAGATTCGAGCAGTACTTC
CASSLADRFEQYF
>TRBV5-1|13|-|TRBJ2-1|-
TGCGCCAGCAGCTTTACAGGGTTCAAAGCGGAGTTCTTC
CASSFTGFKAEFF
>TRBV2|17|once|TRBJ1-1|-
TGTGCCAGGGGAGATCCGGGGGGAGCTAATCTGAACACTGAAGCTTTCTTT
CARGDPGGANLNTEAFF
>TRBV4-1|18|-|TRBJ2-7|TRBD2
TGCGCCAGCAGCCAAGGGACTAGCGGGGGGACTAGCTCCTACGAGCAGTACTTC
CASSQGTSGGTSSYEQYF
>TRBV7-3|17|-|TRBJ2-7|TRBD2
TGTGCCAGCAGAGCACTAGCGGGGGGGCTGCCCTCCTACGAGCAGTACTTC
CASRALAGGLPSYEQYF
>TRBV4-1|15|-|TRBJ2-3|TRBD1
TGCGCCAGCAACCCTGGACAGGGAATCATAGATACGCAGTATTTT
CASNPGQGIIDTQYF
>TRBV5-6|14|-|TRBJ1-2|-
TGTGCCAGCAGCTTGGGGGGCCTAACCTATGGCTACACCTTC
CASSLGGLTYGYTF
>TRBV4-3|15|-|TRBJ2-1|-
TGCGCCAGCAGCCAAGTTTCGGGCAGGGGCAATGAGCAGTTCTTC
CASSQVSGRGNEQFF
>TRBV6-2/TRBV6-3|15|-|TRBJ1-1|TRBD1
TGTGCCAGCAGTTACTCACGACAGGGGAACACTGAAGCTTTCTTT
CASSYSRQGNTEAFF